This is a list of T cell receptor beta chains from one sample in a study of cytotoxic CD8 clonotypes in ibrutinib-treated CLL. Libraries were prepared by immunoSEQ multiplex PCR; TCRdb keeps only in-frame clonotypes and omits some of them. This sample has 200,000 to 250,000 clones, with 70% found just once. The sequences come from PBMCs, collected after 24 months of ibrutinib treatment. The receptor source for this set is a human donor with chronic lymphocytic leukemia. CDR3s include the opening cysteine and the closing phenylalanine or tryptophan. D genes are given only for firm matches. Size is stated for part of the rows, as once, few or many counts, or as a class when the clone is expanded.

d_call	clone_size	v_call	j_call	cdr3_nt	cdr3_aa
-	-	TRBV29-1	TRBJ2-7	TGCAGCGTTGAAGTTCCGGGATACGAGCAGTACTTC	CSVEVPGYEQYF
-	-	TRBV5-4	TRBJ1-4	TGTGCCAGCAGCTTGCAAGGGGTCGGGGAAAAACTGTTTTTT	CASSLQGVGEKLFF
TRBD1	few	TRBV5-1	TRBJ2-7	TGCGCCAGCAGCCCGGACAGGTACGAGCAGTACTTC	CASSPDRYEQYF
-	-	TRBV6-6	TRBJ1-1	TGTGCCAGCATCCTGGATGTGAACACTGAAGCTTTCTTT	CASILDVNTEAFF
-	-	TRBV5-6	TRBJ2-1	TGTGCCAGCAGCCCGGGGAGTCGTCTCGCATTTTTGGGTTACAATGAGCAGTTCTTC	CASSPGSRLAFLGYNEQFF
-	few	TRBV2	TRBJ1-5	TGTGCCAGCGCCATGGACAGAAACAATCAGCCCCAGCATTTT	CASAMDRNNQPQHF
TRBD1	-	TRBV4-2	TRBJ1-2	TGTGCCAGCAGCTCCCGTCCGGGACAGGGGTATGGCTACACCTTC	CASSSRPGQGYGYTF
-	many	TRBV20-1	TRBJ2-1	TGCAGCCTACTTCAGCGGGTTGAGCAGTTCTTC	CSLLQRVEQFF
TRBD1	-	TRBV19	TRBJ1-2	TGTGCCAGTACCCCCGACAGGGTTTATGGCTACACCTTC	CASTPDRVYGYTF
TRBD2	-	TRBV28	TRBJ2-3	TGTGCCAGCAGTTTACCCCCTCCCCCCGAGCGGGAGGGCCCAGATACGCAGTATTTT	CASSLPPPPEREGPDTQYF
-	-	TRBV9	TRBJ2-7	TGTGCCAGCAGCGTAGGGGGGGACCCGAGCTCCTACGAGCAGTACTTC	CASSVGGDPSSYEQYF
-	few	TRBV9	TRBJ2-3	TGTGCCTCAAGGCCGGATACGCAGTATTTT	CASRPDTQYF
-	-	TRBV2	TRBJ2-7	TGTGCCGCCTTCACCCCAGGGGACCCCTACGAGCAGTACTTC	CAAFTPGDPYEQYF
-	-	TRBV28	TRBJ2-1	TGTGCCAGCAGTTTAAGGACAGTTGACAATGAGCAGTTCTTC	CASSLRTVDNEQFF
-	-	TRBV19	TRBJ2-1	TGTGCCAGTAGTATAGGGGGCTGGGCCTACAATGAGCAGTTCTTC	CASSIGGWAYNEQFF
TRBD1	-	TRBV19	TRBJ2-7	TGTGCCAGTAGCAAGGGACAGCTGTATACCTACGAGCAGTACTTC	CASSKGQLYTYEQYF
-	-	TRBV6-5	TRBJ2-5	TGTGCCAGCAGTTACGGTAATCAGGGGCAAGAGACCCAGTACTTC	CASSYGNQGQETQYF
TRBD2	-	TRBV7-3	TRBJ2-7	TGTGCCAGCAGCTTAAACCCGGGACTAGCGTCGGACGAGCAGTACTTC	CASSLNPGLASDEQYF
-	few	TRBV9	TRBJ1-1	TGTGCCAGCAGCGTAGGGCAGGCCGTCACTGAAGCTTTCTTT	CASSVGQAVTEAFF
TRBD1	-	TRBV4-3	TRBJ2-2	TGCGCCAGCAGCCAAGAAAATTTGTTGAGACAGGGGTTCAACACCGGGGAGCTGTTTTTT	CASSQENLLRQGFNTGELFF
TRBD2	-	TRBV4-1	TRBJ2-3	TGCGCCAGCAGCCAAGAATATCGACTAGCGGGGAGCACAGATACGCAGTATTTT	CASSQEYRLAGSTDTQYF
-	-	TRBV29-1	TRBJ2-7	TGCAGCGTTGCAGGGATTCCCACCTACGAGCAGTACTTC	CSVAGIPTYEQYF
TRBD2	-	TRBV6-5	TRBJ2-7	TGTGCCAGCACCGACTCCGGACTAGCGGGAGGGCAGTACTTC	CASTDSGLAGGQYF